The entry below describes one T cell receptor (beta chain). Its antigen is not known. The germline V gene has CDR1 SNHLY and CDR2 FYNNEI. The CDR3 covers 12 residues. The V gene lost 1 base and the J gene lost 12 bases, with 10 bases spanning the gap. The source of the sample is a study of CD8+CD57+ T cells in acquired aplastic anemia. Across the study: Sorting CD4+ and CD8+ cells gave DNA averaging around 3 ug.

Study-level points and caveats: Patients and controls shared over 25 CD8+ CDR3 sequences, highly expressed in patients. Patient and control CD8+ Simpson's diversity was not significantly different.

The TCR beta profiling, which covered VDJ combination and CDR3 sequence, was carried out using genomic DNA as the template. TCRdb reprocessed the reads via MiXCR and lists one record per CDR3 protein. This table holds approximately 270,000 distinct CDR3 sequences, about 56% found once. The source material was sorted CD4+, CD8+, or CD8+CD57+ T cells (not recorded which) from PBMCs. The rearrangement links TRBV2 to TRBJ2-1; TRBD2 is a possible D gene (6 bases). The receptor was derived from a human donor with severe aplastic anemia or a healthy control (not recorded which). The chain's CDR3 is CASSEGRESQFF. CDR3 DNA sequence: TGTGCCAGCAGTGAAGGACGGGAGTCGCAGTTCTTC.